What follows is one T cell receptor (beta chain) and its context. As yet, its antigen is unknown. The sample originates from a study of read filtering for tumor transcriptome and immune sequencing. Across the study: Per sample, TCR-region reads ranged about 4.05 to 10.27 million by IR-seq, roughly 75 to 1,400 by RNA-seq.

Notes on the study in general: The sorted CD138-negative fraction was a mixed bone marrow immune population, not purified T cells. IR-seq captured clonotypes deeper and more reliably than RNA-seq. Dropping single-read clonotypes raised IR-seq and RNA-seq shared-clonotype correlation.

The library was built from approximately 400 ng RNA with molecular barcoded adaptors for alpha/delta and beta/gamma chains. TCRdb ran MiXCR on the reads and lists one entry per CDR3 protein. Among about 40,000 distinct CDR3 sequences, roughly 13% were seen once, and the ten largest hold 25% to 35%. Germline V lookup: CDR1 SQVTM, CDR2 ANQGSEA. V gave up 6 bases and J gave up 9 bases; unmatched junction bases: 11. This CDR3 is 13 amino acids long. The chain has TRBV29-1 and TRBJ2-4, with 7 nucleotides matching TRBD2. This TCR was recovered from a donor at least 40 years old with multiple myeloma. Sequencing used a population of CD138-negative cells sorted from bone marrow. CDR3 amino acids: CSVTGRRLAIQYF. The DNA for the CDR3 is TGCAGCGTCACCGGGAGGAGGCTGGCCATTCAGTACTTC.